At least ten counts were recorded for the clone carrying this T cell receptor beta chain. Its antigen remains unidentified. The data stem from a study of T-cell memory formation after mild COVID-19. About the study: Clustering of TCRs was largely donor specific. Overall study findings and caveats: Nothing confirmed that second-wave clones peaking on day 37 were specific for SARS-CoV-2. Day 15 to 85 contractors were CD4/CD8 balanced; later expanders leaned CD4+.

Using constant-segment primers, 5'RACE produced TCR alpha and TCR beta cDNA libraries carrying sample barcodes and UMIs. Each CDR3 protein is one row after TCRdb ran MiXCR on the 5' RACE reads. The data show 190,000 or so distinct CDR3 sequences, with over 9.5% seen just once and less than 4% held by the top ten. Sequenced sample: PBMCs or a T cell subset sorted from them (not recorded which). The origin of this receptor is a man younger than 35 who had mild COVID-19 (a few samples of this study predate the infection). Cell type and time point are not known.

The CDR3 here is CASSPNSGARVETQYF. The CDR3 DNA follows: TGCGCCAGCAGCCCCAATAGCGGGGCCCGGGTGGAGACCCAGTACTTC. The V and J genes are TRBV5-1 and TRBJ2-5; 8 positions agree with TRBD2. The CDR3 has 16 residues. Looked up from germline, CDR1 is SGHRS and CDR2 is YFSETQ. J was trimmed by 5 bases and V by 4 bases; bases with no gene match: 13.